The next 32 T cell receptor beta chains were all read from a single sample in a study of T cell responses to AZD1222 COVID-19 vaccine. Generated by immunoSEQ multiplex PCR, the TCRdb table keeps only in-frame clones and is missing some. The table records 130,000 to 150,000 clones, about 86% of them present only once. This sample comprised peripheral blood, obtained 28 days after the second AZD1222 dose. Receptor source: an adult who received the AZD1222 COVID-19 vaccine.

This chain links TRBV7-9 with TRBJ2-5, with 10 positions matching TRBD2. This CDR3 region has 17 residues. After removal of 5 bases from V and 5 bases from J, the junction contained 14 bases not matched to a gene. CDR1 and CDR2 (germline): SEHNR, FQNEAQ (reference sequence). The CDR3 protein is CASSPPLASGSRETQYF. In nucleotides, the CDR3 is TGTGCCAGCAGCCCCCCGTTGGCTAGCGGGAGTCGGGAGACCCAGTACTTC.

V usage is TRBV12-5 and J usage is TRBJ2-7, with 8 bases lining up with TRBD1. CDR3 size: 14 residues. Germline V gives CDR1 LGHNT, CDR2 FRNRAP. V lost 5 bases, J lost 3 bases, and 6 bases stayed unmatched. The CDR3 bases are TGTGCTAGTGGTCTGGGGACAGGAAGCTACGAGCAGTACTTC. Its protein product is CASGLGTGSYEQYF. The full variable domain, with the rest looked up from reference TRBV12-5 and TRBJ2-7, is DARVTQTPRHKVTEMGQEVTMRCQPILGHNTVFWYRQTMMQGLELLAYFRNRAPLDDSGMPKDRFSAEMPDATLATLKIQPSEPRDSAVYFCASGLGTGSYEQYFGPGTRLTVT.

J is TRBJ1-2 and V is TRBV7-9; D call uncertain. The CDR3 loop spans 14 amino acids. V was shortened by 2 bases and J by 5 bases, with 12 bases between the two germline ends. CDR1 and CDR2 from the germline V gene are SEHNR and FQNEAQ (reference sequence). The CDR3: CASSLRQADYGYTF. Written as DNA, the CDR3 is TGTGCCAGCAGCTTACGGCAGGCTGATTATGGCTACACCTTC.

The genes are TRBV4-1 and TRBJ1-5; D gene unclear. Trimming took off 0 bases at V and 3 bases at J, with 9 bases between the two ends. The CDR3 is 15 amino acids. CDR1 is MGHRA and CDR2 is YSYEKL in the germline V gene. CDR3 in DNA: TGCGCCAGCAGCCAAGAACAGTCAAACAATCAGCCCCAGCATTTT. Residues: CASSQEQSNNQPQHF.

The V gene is TRBV12-5, the J gene TRBJ2-1; the D gene is possibly TRBD1 (7 bases). The germline V and J ends were trimmed by 7 bases and 6 bases, with 13 bases remaining between them. From germline, CDR1 is LGHNT and CDR2 FRNRAP. The CDR3 extends over 13 amino acids. For the CDR3, the DNA is TGTGCTAGTGCCCCTCAGGGGGGCAATGAGCAGTTCTTC. This encodes CASAPQGGNEQFF.

The rearrangement joins TRBV6-5 to TRBJ2-2; D is unresolved. CDR3 length: 12 amino acids. Germline CDR1 reads MNHEY; CDR2 reads SVGAGI. Trimming stripped 6 bases from V and 6 bases from J, with 8 bases between. In DNA form, the CDR3 reads TGTGCCAGCAGCCCGTACCCCGGGGAGCTGTTTTTT. Protein product: CASSPYPGELFF.

The rearrangement joins TRBV28 to TRBJ1-1; D is unclear. Trimming stripped 3 bases from V and 2 bases from J, with 4 bases between. CDR1 MDHEN and CDR2 SYDVKM come from the germline V gene. CDR3 size: 12 residues. DNA of the CDR3: TGTGCCAGCAGTTTCGTAAACACTGAAGCTTTCTTT. It specifies CASSFVNTEAFF.

This clone was observed a single time. The chain combines TRBV27 with TRBJ2-7; D gene ambiguous. Deletions cut 6 bases from V and 2 bases from J, with 14 bases between. This CDR3 has 14 residues. CDR1 is MNHEY and CDR2 is SMNVEV in the germline V gene (reference sequence). The CDR3 coding sequence is TGTGCCAGCAGGAAATTGGACCCACCCTACGAGCAGTACTTC. Its protein product is CASRKLDPPYEQYF.

The V and J genes are TRBV19 and TRBJ1-5; TRBD1 matches at 9 bases. V gave up 4 bases and J gave up 4 bases; unmatched junction bases: 5. The CDR3 consists of 15 residues. Per the germline V gene, CDR1 is LNHDA and CDR2 is SQIVND (reference sequence). The CDR3 bases are TGTGCCAGTAGTAATCAGGACAGGGGTAATCAGCCCCAGCATTTT. Translation: CASSNQDRGNQPQHF. Supplemented by reference TRBV19 and TRBJ1-5, the full variable domain reads DGGITQSPKYLFRKEGQNVTLSCEQNLNHDAMYWYRQDPGQGLRLIYYSQIVNDFQKGDIAEGYSVSREKKESFPLTVTSAQKNPTAFYLCASSNQDRGNQPQHFGDGTRLSIL.

V gene TRBV11-2 combines with J gene TRBJ1-2; D unclear. Germline V lookup: CDR1 SGHAT, CDR2 FQNNGV. Trimming took off 0 bases at V and 14 bases at J, with 16 bases between the two ends. The CDR3 runs 13 residues. CDR3 region: CASSLEGPGWKTF. CDR3 in DNA: TGTGCCAGCAGCTTAGAAGGCCCAGGATGGAAGACCTTC.

The gene calls are TRBV15 and TRBJ1-5; no clear D gene. Deletions cut 0 bases from V and 5 bases from J, with 2 bases between. Germline V gene sequence: CDR1 LNHNV, CDR2 YYDKDF (reference sequence). CDR3 length: 12 amino acids. The CDR3 DNA reads TGTGCCACCAGCAGAGATTATCAGCCCCAGCATTTT. This gives the protein CATSRDYQPQHF. Full variable domain (missing parts from reference TRBV15 and TRBJ1-5): DAMVIQNPRYQVTQFGKPVTLSCSQTLNHNVMYWYQQKSSQAPKLLFHYYDKDFNNEADTPDNFQSRRPNTSFCFLDIRSPGLGDTAMYLCATSRDYQPQHFGDGTRLSIL.

The rearrangement uses TRBV6-5 and TRBJ2-3; 9 bases match TRBD2. This CDR3 has 15 amino acids. Trimming cost V 10 bases and J 1 base; bases outside gene matches: 9. Germline CDR1 and CDR2: MNHEY and SVGAGI. The DNA for the CDR3 is TGTGCCACAAGCGGGGGGTTGGGGGGCACAGATACGCAGTATTTT. This translates into CATSGGLGGTDTQYF.

V usage is TRBV5-6 and J usage is TRBJ2-3; 12 nucleotides align to TRBD1. The CDR3 is 15 residues long. Germline V gives CDR1 SGHDT, CDR2 YYEEEE. Unmatched junction bases numbered 6, after V lost 5 bases and J lost 5 bases. CDR3 in DNA: TGTGCCAGCAGTCAGGGACAGGGGGCTCGAGATACGCAGTATTTT. Protein product: CASSQGQGARDTQYF.

The chain combines TRBV28 with TRBJ2-1, with a weak D call TRBD1 (6 bases). V lost 7 bases to trimming and J lost 3 bases, with 13 bases between them. The CDR3 sequence is 14 residues long. From germline, CDR1 is MDHEN and CDR2 SYDVKM. CDR3 bases: TGTGCCAGCACATCCAGGGACAACTACAATGAGCAGTTCTTC. Encoded protein: CASTSRDNYNEQFF.

The chain combines TRBV14 with TRBJ1-6; D unclear. The CDR3 consists of 17 residues. The germline V and J ends were trimmed by 1 base and 0 bases, with 10 bases remaining between them. Germline V gene lookup returns CDR1 SGHDN and CDR2 FVKESK. CDR3 DNA: TGTGCCAGCAGCCAAGCTCGGACGAGCTCCTATAATTCACCCCTCCACTTT. It yields the protein CASSQARTSSYNSPLHF.

The V gene is TRBV11-2, the J gene TRBJ1-5, with D possibly being TRBD1 (5 bases). V shed 2 bases and J shed 4 bases, with 12 bases lying between them. The CDR3 is made up of 15 amino acids. Germline loops: CDR1 SGHAT, CDR2 FQNNGV. The DNA of the CDR3 is TGTGCCAGCAGCTTACAGGGTGCGGGGAATCAGCCCCAGCATTTT. Its translation: CASSLQGAGNQPQHF.

The V and J genes are TRBV6-5 and TRBJ2-2, with 8 nucleotides matching TRBD2. The CDR3 sequence is 13 residues long. Germline V gene sequence: CDR1 MNHEY, CDR2 SVGAGI. Trimming took 8 bases from V and 6 from J; bases not matched to a gene: 5. CDR3 in DNA: TGTGCCAGCCTACGGGGGGGCTCCGGGGAGCTGTTTTTT. Translated, it gives CASLRGGSGELFF.

This clone was detected only once. This sequence joins TRBV29-1 and TRBJ1-1; no definite D call. This CDR3 comprises 10 residues. The germline CDR1 and CDR2 sequences are SQVTM and ANQGSEA. V lost 3 bases to trimming and J lost 3 bases, with 2 bases between them. CDR3 loop: CSVEDTEAFF. CDR3 nucleotide sequence: TGCAGCGTTGAGGACACTGAAGCTTTCTTT.

This clone was picked up a small number of times. The V call is TRBV28, the J call TRBJ1-4; D is undetermined. The CDR3 loop spans 16 amino acids. Germline loops: CDR1 MDHEN, CDR2 SYDVKM. Trimming stripped 7 bases from V and 8 bases from J, with 23 bases between. CDR3 DNA: TGTGCCAGCAAAGGCAGACTAAGGGCCCAAGGGGAAAAACTGTTTTTT. It codes for CASKGRLRAQGEKLFF. Full variable domain (missing parts from reference TRBV28 and TRBJ1-4): DVKVTQSSRYLVKRTGEKVFLECVQDMDHENMFWYRQDPGLGLRLIYFSYDVKMKEKGDIPEGYSVSREKKERFSLILESASTNQTSMYLCASKGRLRAQGEKLFFGSGTQLSVL.

The chain carries TRBV2 and TRBJ2-2; D is unclear. Trimming cost V 2 bases and J 8 bases, with 9 bases left between them. Germline values: CDR1 SNHLY, CDR2 FYNNEI. CDR3 length: 13 amino acids. The CDR3 bases are TGTGCCAGCAGTGAAACTTGGGGAGGGGAGCTGTTTTTT. As protein: CASSETWGGELFF.

V is TRBV2 and J is TRBJ2-2; D unresolved. This CDR3 comprises 14 residues. CDR1 is SNHLY and CDR2 is FYNNEI in the germline V gene. V lost 4 bases and J lost 6, with 12 bases in between. CDR3 protein: CASSGVLGSGELFF. CDR3 nucleotides: TGTGCCAGCAGTGGGGTATTGGGGTCCGGGGAGCTGTTTTTT.

The chain combines TRBV7-2 with TRBJ2-7; TRBD2 agrees at 8 bases. J gave up 0 bases and V 4 bases, and 5 bases lay outside the gene matches. The germline CDR1 and CDR2 sequences are SGHTA and FQGNSA. This CDR3 has 15 amino acids. The CDR3 protein is CASSSAGTSSYEQYF. The DNA of the CDR3 is TGTGCCAGCAGCTCCGCCGGGACTAGCTCCTACGAGCAGTACTTC. The whole variable domain, filled in from reference TRBV7-2 and TRBJ2-7, reads GAGVSQSPSNKVTEKGKDVELRCDPISGHTALYWYRQSLGQGLEFLIYFQGNSAPDKSGLPSDRFSAERTGGSVSTLTIQRTQQEDSAVYLCASSSAGTSSYEQYFGPGTRLTVT.

The sample holds a few counts of this clone. The chain carries TRBV29-1 and TRBJ1-2, with D uncertain. Deletions cut 4 bases from V and 0 bases from J, with 6 bases between. This CDR3 has 12 residues. Germline V gives CDR1 SQVTM, CDR2 ANQGSEA. The CDR3 DNA reads TGCAGCGTTGGGATCCCTAACTATGGCTACACCTTC. It translates to CSVGIPNYGYTF.

V is TRBV5-1 and J is TRBJ2-3; D call uncertain. The CDR3 length is 16 residues. V lost 0 bases and J lost 1, with 12 bases in between. In germline, CDR1 is SGHRS, CDR2 YFSETQ. The CDR3 is CASSLGAPMGTDTQYF. CDR3 bases: TGCGCCAGCAGCTTGGGGGCCCCGATGGGCACAGATACGCAGTATTTT.

Concerning this clone itself: Germline and junction disagree at one end, which may indicate a read error. The J gene is TRBJ1-1, the V gene TRBV4-2, with 8 positions matching TRBD1. CDR1 is LGHNA and CDR2 is YNFKEQ in the germline V gene. This CDR3 contains 14 residues. The CDR3 reads CASNQQGGNTEAFF. CDR3 nucleotide sequence: TGTGCCAGCAACCAACAGGGGGGGAACACTGAAGCTTTCTTT.

V is TRBV5-3 and J is TRBJ2-3; 12 positions match TRBD2. TRBV5-3 is noted as an ORF with a role that remains uncertain. J gave up 0 bases and V 7 bases, and 3 bases lay outside the gene matches. The CDR3 has 15 residues. In DNA form, the CDR3 reads TGTGCCAGAGGGGGGACTAGCGGGAGCACAGATACGCAGTATTTT. It translates to CARGGTSGSTDTQYF.

J is TRBJ1-2 and V is TRBV5-6; D is unclear. The CDR3 loop spans 14 amino acids. Deletions cut 1 base from V and 0 bases from J, with 7 bases between. Germline loops: CDR1 SGHDT, CDR2 YYEEEE. CDR3 protein: CASSLRSANYGYTF. The CDR3 region has the DNA TGTGCCAGCAGCTTGAGGAGCGCTAACTATGGCTACACCTTC.

The V call is TRBV3-1 (or the pseudogene TRBV3-2), the J call TRBJ1-1; D unresolved. V lost 3 bases, J lost 5 bases, and 10 bases lay in between. The V gene's germline CDR1 is LGHDT and CDR2 YNNKEL (reference sequence). This CDR3 comprises 13 residues. The CDR3 region is CASSHGRGTEAFF. The CDR3 DNA sequence: TGTGCCAGCAGCCATGGCCGTGGGACTGAAGCTTTCTTT.

V usage is TRBV4-1 and J usage is TRBJ2-7; 7 bases agree with TRBD2. CDR3 length: 14 amino acids. V was pared by 3 bases and J by 1 base, with 3 bases of the junction left unmatched. The germline gives CDR1 MGHRA, CDR2 YSYEKL. The CDR3 DNA reads TGCGCCAGCAGCCAGCGGCGGGAGTCCTACGAGCAGTACTTC. It is translated as CASSQRRESYEQYF.

This clone was counted a few times. The V gene is TRBV5-4, the J gene TRBJ2-7, with D possibly TRBD2 on 5 matching bases. V was clipped by 1 base and J by 5 bases, with 13 bases between them. Per the germline V gene, CDR1 is SGHNT and CDR2 is YYREEE (reference sequence). The CDR3 has 14 amino acids. The CDR3 region is CASSLRGMWDEQYF. For the CDR3, the DNA is TGTGCCAGCAGCTTGCGGGGAATGTGGGACGAGCAGTACTTC.

The rearrangement links TRBV28 to TRBJ1-6; D gene ambiguous. Germline V gives CDR1 MDHEN, CDR2 SYDVKM. The CDR3 has 13 amino acids. V lost 7 bases and J lost 7, with 11 bases in between. The CDR3 spells CASTTGSNSPLHF. The CDR3 DNA follows: TGTGCCAGCACCACTGGCTCCAATTCACCCCTCCACTTT.

The chain uses TRBV30 and TRBJ2-7; TRBD2 might be the D (5 bases). Deletions cut 5 bases from V and 0 bases from J, with 26 bases between. This CDR3 comprises 18 residues. Germline CDR1 reads GTSNPN; CDR2 reads SVGIG (reference sequence). CDR3 DNA: TGTGCCTGGCGTTCGATCCGAAAACTAGTGACGAGCTCCTACGAGCAGTACTTC. This gives the protein CAWRSIRKLVTSSYEQYF.